These 24 T cell receptor beta chains were all obtained from the same sample, sequenced in a study of post-analysis software for immune sequencing data. Whole-study results and caveats: Patients had higher frequencies than controls of five TRBV segments, including TRBV5-6, TRBV5-1 and TRBV20-1.

Unique molecular identifiers had been added to the TCR beta cDNA libraries. TCRdb re-analysed the PCR reads in MiXCR, keeping a single row per CDR3 protein. Of hundreds of thousands of distinct CDR3 sequences listed, 59% are singletons. These receptors are not linked to any known antigen. Sequences were obtained from blood. The receptors here all came from a girl aged 2-10 years with multiple sclerosis.

This clonotype was counted between two and nine times. This chain joins TRBV29-1 and TRBJ2-1; TRBD1 is a possible D gene (6 bases). Looked up from germline, CDR1 is SQVTM and CDR2 is ANQGSEA. Trimming took off 3 bases at V and 6 bases at J, with 12 bases between the two ends. This CDR3 has 13 residues. CDR3 in DNA: TGCAGCGTTGAGTACGGCAGGGGCAATGAGCAGTTCTTC. Translation: CSVEYGRGNEQFF.

V gene TRBV5-1 combines with J gene TRBJ2-5; D perhaps matches TRBD2 (5 bases). This CDR3 contains 11 residues. V lost 5 bases and J 11 bases, leaving 13 bases between the germline ends. CDR1 is SGHRS, CDR2 YFSETQ, per germline. The CDR3 nucleotides are TGCGCCAGCAGGGTCGGGAATGAGCAGTACTTC. It specifies CASRVGNEQYF.

This clonotype showed up just a few times. V is TRBV29-1 and J is TRBJ1-2, with 7 bases aligning to TRBD1. CDR1 and CDR2 (germline): SQVTM, ANQGSEA. The CDR3 spans 11 residues. Trimming removed 6 bases from V and 2 bases from J; junction bases left unmatched: 0. For the CDR3, the DNA is TGCAGCGTACAGGGGAACTATGGCTACACCTTC. Protein product: CSVQGNYGYTF.

The rearrangement links TRBV20-1 to TRBJ2-1; 13 bases line up with TRBD2. The CDR3 loop spans 17 amino acids. V lost 5 bases, J lost 1 base, and 8 bases stayed unmatched. Germline CDR1 and CDR2: DFQATT and SNEGSKA (reference sequence). CDR3 region: CSALTSGRARSYNEQFF. CDR3 in DNA: TGCAGTGCTTTAACTAGCGGGAGGGCCCGTTCCTACAATGAGCAGTTCTTC.

This chain links TRBV4-1 with TRBJ2-1; D gene ambiguous. Germline CDR1 and CDR2: MGHRA and YSYEKL. Deletions cut 2 bases from V and 2 bases from J, with 22 bases between. The CDR3 runs 19 residues. The CDR3 region has the DNA TGCGCCAGCAGCCAAATTACGAGGACCGTGGAGTTTCCCTACAATGAGCAGTTCTTC. Amino acids: CASSQITRTVEFPYNEQFF.

The V gene is TRBV29-1, the J gene TRBJ2-7, with TRBD1 matching 9 bases. CDR1 SQVTM and CDR2 ANQGSEA come from the germline V gene. Trimming cost V 6 bases and J 4 bases; bases outside gene matches: 16. This CDR3 is 16 amino acids long. In nucleotides, the CDR3 is TGCAGCGTAGAAAAAGTTCCGGGACAGGGTACGTACGAGCAGTACTTC. Protein product: CSVEKVPGQGTYEQYF.

This chain connects TRBV7-9 to TRBJ1-1, with D uncertain. The ends were cut back, 6 bases at V and 1 base at J, with 21 bases in the middle. Germline CDR1 reads SEHNR; CDR2 reads FQNEAQ (reference sequence). The CDR3 has 17 residues. The CDR3 reads CASRTGFGSTSNTEAFF. In DNA, the CDR3 is TGTGCCAGCAGGACGGGGTTTGGCAGTACCTCGAACACTGAAGCTTTCTTT.

This sequence joins TRBV12-3 or TRBV12-4 and TRBJ1-2, with 8 bases fitting TRBD1. The CDR3 is 14 amino acids. Losses at the gene ends were 7 bases for V and 4 bases for J; bases not matched to a gene: 8. CDR3 protein: CASTRDRRSYGYTF. CDR3 nucleotides: TGTGCCAGCACCAGGGACAGGCGTTCCTATGGCTACACCTTC.

The rearrangement uses TRBV10-1 and TRBJ1-1; D remains unclear. Germline values: CDR1 WNHNN, CDR2 SYGVQD (reference sequence). CDR3 length: 15 amino acids. Between the trimmed V and J ends, which lost 5 bases and 5 bases, there was a span of 18 bases. The CDR3 DNA follows: TGCGCCAGCAGTCCGGGGAGTTCGAAGCAAACTGAAGCTTTCTTT. Protein sequence: CASSPGSSKQTEAFF.

This chain uses TRBV2 with TRBJ2-1; 10 bases align to TRBD2. Germline V CDR1 and CDR2: SNHLY, FYNNEI. With 4 bases clipped from V and 7 bases from J, the junction kept 4 bases outside the gene matches. The CDR3 is 14 residues long. Here the CDR3 DNA reads TGTGCCAGCAGTGGCACTAGCGGGAAGAATGAGCAGTTCTTC. This encodes CASSGTSGKNEQFF.

The J gene is TRBJ1-2, the V gene TRBV6-5, with TRBD1 matching over 12 bases. This CDR3 is 16 amino acids long. The V gene's germline CDR1 is MNHEY and CDR2 SVGAGI. Trimming removed 4 bases from V and 8 bases from J; junction bases left unmatched: 11. CDR3 amino acids: CASSFFRDRGHGGYTF. DNA of the CDR3: TGTGCCAGCAGTTTTTTCCGGGACAGGGGGCACGGGGGCTACACCTTC.

The chain combines TRBV6-5 with TRBJ1-2; no clear D gene. V lost 0 bases to trimming and J lost 5 bases, with 16 bases between them. Germline V gives CDR1 MNHEY, CDR2 SVGAGI. The CDR3 consists of 16 residues. CDR3 sequence reads: CASSYSYSRTDYGYTF. The CDR3 DNA is TGTGCCAGCAGTTACTCTTATTCGAGGACGGATTATGGCTACACCTTC.

This rearrangement joins TRBV5-1 to TRBJ2-7; D call uncertain. The CDR3 spans 14 residues. The V gene's germline CDR1 is SGHRS and CDR2 YFSETQ. Deletions cut 6 bases from V and 0 bases from J, with 13 bases between. The CDR3 DNA sequence: TGCGCCAGCACCGGGCAGTCCAGCTCCTACGAGCAGTACTTC. Translation: CASTGQSSSYEQYF.

There are many counts of this clonotype. The V gene is TRBV3-1, the J gene TRBJ2-7; 9 bases agree with TRBD2. Germline loops: CDR1 LGHDT, CDR2 YNNKEL (reference sequence). Germline trimming cut 7 bases from V and 6 bases from J; bases unmatched to any gene: 7. CDR3 length equals 13 residues. The CDR3 coding sequence is TGTGCCAGCACGATAGCGGGAGCTCCCGAGCAGTACTTC. This sequence encodes CASTIAGAPEQYF.

Of note for this clonotype: The junction departs from the called germline gene at one end, perhaps through a read error. The chain employs TRBV12-3 or TRBV12-4 and TRBJ2-3, with a tentative D call TRBD2 (6 bases). The CDR3 covers 14 residues. CDR3 bases: TGCGCCAGCAGTTTCTCGGGGGTTGGGGATACGCAGTATTTT. This sequence encodes CASSFSGVGDTQYF.

The CDR3 DNA is TGTGCCAGCAGCCTCGATCTAGCGACAGAGACCCAGTACTTC. As protein: CASSLDLATETQYF. The V call is TRBV3-1, the J call TRBJ2-5; a weak D match, TRBD2 (6 bases). The CDR3 runs to 14 residues. The V and J ends lost 4 bases and 4 bases respectively, with 13 bases between them. Germline V gene lookup returns CDR1 LGHDT and CDR2 YNNKEL (reference sequence).

This chain links TRBV28 with TRBJ2-1; 8 bases line up with TRBD1. Trimming removed 5 bases from V and 8 bases from J; junction bases left unmatched: 8. Germline-derived CDR1 and CDR2 are MDHEN and SYDVKM. This CDR3 comprises 14 residues. DNA for the CDR3: TGTGCCAGCAGTCTTAGGACAGGGACGGATGAGCAGTTCTTC. It yields the protein CASSLRTGTDEQFF. The variable domain in full, completed from reference TRBV28 and TRBJ2-1, reads DVKVTQSSRYLVKRTGEKVFLECVQDMDHENMFWYRQDPGLGLRLIYFSYDVKMKEKGDIPEGYSVSREKKERFSLILESASTNQTSMYLCASSLRTGTDEQFFGPGTRLTVL.

The V gene is TRBV6-1, the J gene TRBJ1-5; D possibly corresponds to TRBD1 (5 bases). Between the trimmed V and J ends, which lost 4 bases and 2 bases, there was a span of 12 bases. The length of the CDR3 is 15 residues. Germline V gives CDR1 MNHNS, CDR2 SASEGT. The CDR3 spells CASSVYLGGNQPQHF. The CDR3 DNA sequence: TGTGCCAGCAGTGTATATCTAGGGGGCAATCAGCCCCAGCATTTT.

This clonotype was recorded once. CDR3 nucleotide sequence: TGTGCCAGCAGTGCCGGGGGACTAGCGAAATACAATGAGCAGTTCTTC. Protein product: CASSAGGLAKYNEQFF. The rearrangement links TRBV12-3 or TRBV12-4 to TRBJ2-1, with TRBD2 identical over 10 bases. V lost 5 bases and J lost 4; bases outside the gene matches: 8. CDR3 length equals 16 residues.

This sequence joins TRBV3-1 and TRBJ1-1; 7 bases are shared with TRBD1. CDR1 is LGHDT, CDR2 YNNKEL, per germline (reference sequence). The CDR3 runs 15 residues. V gave up 1 base and J gave up 6 bases; unmatched junction bases: 8. The CDR3 region is CASSQVGGGRAEAFF. The CDR3 DNA sequence: TGTGCCAGCAGCCAAGTCGGAGGGGGCAGGGCTGAAGCTTTCTTT.

The DNA of the CDR3 is TGTGCCAGCAGATCGGACAGGGGGCCTTACAATGAGCAGTTCTTC. Translated, it gives CASRSDRGPYNEQFF. V gene TRBV11-2 combines with J gene TRBJ2-1, with 11 bases that match TRBD1. Germline assignment: CDR1 SGHAT and CDR2 FQNNGV. V trimming: 6 bases; J trimming: 4 bases; junction bases outside the gene matches: 5. The CDR3 is 15 amino acids.

V and J are TRBV3-1 and TRBJ2-1; D is undetermined. The CDR3 totals 16 residues. CDR1 and CDR2 (germline): LGHDT, YNNKEL (reference sequence). V was cut by 1 base and J by 3 bases, with 13 bases left in between. The CDR3 sequence: CASSQGGSSYYNEQFF. CDR3 DNA sequence: TGTGCCAGCAGCCAAGGGGGTAGCAGCTACTACAATGAGCAGTTCTTC.

DNA of the CDR3: TGCAGTGCTATTGCTGGACAGCTGAACACTGAAGCTTTCTTT. Residues: CSAIAGQLNTEAFF. This chain connects TRBV20-1 to TRBJ1-1; a possible D gene is TRBD1 (6 bases). The CDR3 has 14 residues. V lost 4 bases to trimming and J lost 0 bases, with 12 bases between them. The germline V gene encodes CDR1 DFQATT and CDR2 SNEGSKA (reference sequence).

The CDR3 DNA is TGTGCCAAGTCGCCCCCTCGCTATGGCTACACCTTC. It specifies CAKSPPRYGYTF. The V and J genes are TRBV3-1 and TRBJ1-2, with D unresolved. This CDR3 is built from 12 residues. V was shortened by 10 bases and J by 4 bases, with 13 bases between the two germline ends. CDR1 and CDR2 from the germline V gene are LGHDT and YNNKEL (reference sequence). Full variable domain (missing parts from reference TRBV3-1 and TRBJ1-2): DTAVSQTPKYLVTQMGNDKSIKCEQNLGHDTMYWYKQDSKKFLKIMFSYNNKELIINETVPNRFSPKSPDKAHLNLHINSLELGDSAVYFCAKSPPRYGYTFGSGTRLTVV.